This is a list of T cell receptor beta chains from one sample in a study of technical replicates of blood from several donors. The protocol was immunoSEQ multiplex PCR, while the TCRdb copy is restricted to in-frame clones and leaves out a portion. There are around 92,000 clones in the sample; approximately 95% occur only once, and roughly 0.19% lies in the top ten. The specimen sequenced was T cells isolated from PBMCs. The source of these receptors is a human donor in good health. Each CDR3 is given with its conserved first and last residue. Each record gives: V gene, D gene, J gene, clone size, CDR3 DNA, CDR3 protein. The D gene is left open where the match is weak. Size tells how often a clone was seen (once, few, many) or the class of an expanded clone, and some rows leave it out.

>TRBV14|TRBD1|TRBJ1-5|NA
TGTGCCAGCAGCCTTGACAGGGAGGTGGGCAATCAGCCCCAGCATTTT
CASSLDREVGNQPQHF
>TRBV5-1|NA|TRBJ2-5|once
TGCGCCAGCGGCCCGGAGCTCCAAGAGACCCAGTACTTC
CASGPELQETQYF
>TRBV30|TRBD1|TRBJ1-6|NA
TGTGCCGGGACCGGGACAGGGATGTCACCCCTCCACTTT
CAGTGTGMSPLHF
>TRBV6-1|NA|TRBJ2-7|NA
TGTGCCAGCAGTGTGGACACATACTACGAGCAGTACTTC
CASSVDTYYEQYF
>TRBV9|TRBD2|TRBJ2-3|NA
TGTGCCAGCAGCGTAGGAAGAGGTAGCGGGGCCGGTTACGCGCAGTATTTT
CASSVGRGSGAGYAQYF
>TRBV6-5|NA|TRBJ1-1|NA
TGTGCCAGCAGTTACTCACACAGGCAAAACACTGAAGCTTTCTTT
CASSYSHRQNTEAFF
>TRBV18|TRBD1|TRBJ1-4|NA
TGTGCCAGCTCGCTAGGACAGGGGAATGAAAAACTGTTTTTT
CASSLGQGNEKLFF
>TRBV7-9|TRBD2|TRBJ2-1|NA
TGTGCCAGCAGCTCCGGACTAGCGGGGAACAATGAGCAGTTCTTC
CASSSGLAGNNEQFF
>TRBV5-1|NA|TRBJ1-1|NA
TGCGCCAGCAGCTTTCCGACAGCTAGTGAAGCTTTCTTT
CASSFPTASEAFF
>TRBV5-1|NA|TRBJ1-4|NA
TGCGCCAGCAGGGGTGGGTCCGGACCGATGAGGGAGAAACTGTTTTTT
CASRGGSGPMREKLFF
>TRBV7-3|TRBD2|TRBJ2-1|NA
TGTGCCAGCAGCCCTCCGGGACTAGCGGGGGCCGGGAATGAGCAGTTCTTC
CASSPPGLAGAGNEQFF
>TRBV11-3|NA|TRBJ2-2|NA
TGTGCCAGCAGCCCCTTAGGGGGAACCGGGGAGCTGTTTTTT
CASSPLGGTGELFF
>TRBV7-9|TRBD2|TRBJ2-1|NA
TGTGCCAGCAGCTTAGCCCTAGCGGGGGGGGATAGGGACAATGAGCAGTTCTTC
CASSLALAGGDRDNEQFF
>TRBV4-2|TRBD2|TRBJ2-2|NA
TGTGCCAGCAGCTTGGGGCTAGCGGGGGGGCCGGGAAATACCGGGGAGCTGTTTTTT
CASSLGLAGGPGNTGELFF
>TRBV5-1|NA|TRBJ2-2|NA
TGCGCCAGCAGCTGGATCAGGGTTAGCACCGGGGAGCTGTTTTTT
CASSWIRVSTGELFF
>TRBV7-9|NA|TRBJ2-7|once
TGTGCCAGCAGCCCCTGGGGCGGGGACAGAACCTACGAGCAGTACTTC
CASSPWGGDRTYEQYF
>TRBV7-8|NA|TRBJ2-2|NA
TGTGCCAGCAGCGAAAGGGGGAACACCGGGGAGCTGTTTTTT
CASSERGNTGELFF